This T cell receptor beta chain was recorded in a study of post-analysis software for immune sequencing data. Sequencing libraries made from TCR beta cDNA carried unique molecular identifiers. From the PCR reads, TCRdb called clonotypes with MiXCR, one entry per CDR3 protein. The table includes hundreds of thousands of distinct CDR3 sequences, 59% detected once. Germline CDR1 reads SEHNR; CDR2 reads FQNEAQ (reference sequence). V was shortened by 3 bases and J by 7 bases, with 10 bases between the two germline ends. The CDR3 loop spans 12 amino acids. Notes on the study in general: Patients used about five TRBV segments, including TRBV5-6, TRBV5-1 and TRBV20-1, more often than controls.

Only a few counts were recorded for this clonotype. The target antigen is unknown. The clonotype comes from a girl aged 2-10 years with multiple sclerosis. This chain uses TRBV7-9 with TRBJ2-7; D call uncertain. Sequences were obtained from blood. CDR3 sequence reads: CASSFLLGEQYF. CDR3 bases: TGTGCCAGCAGCTTCCTACTGGGTGAGCAGTACTTC.